The 25 T cell receptor beta chains in this list originate from one sample, sequenced in a study of OX40 agonist ivuxolimab in advanced cancers. Only in-frame clones appear in the TCRdb table, and some are missing; sequencing was by immunoSEQ multiplex PCR. The sample comprises some 83,000 clones, 86% of which are singletons, and approximately 0.8% rests with the top ten. The specimen was CD4+ or CD8+ T cells sorted from blood, collected in a trial of the OX40 agonist ivuxolimab. These TCRs come from an adult with an advanced solid tumor such as melanoma, head and neck, liver or kidney cancer.

In DNA, the CDR3 is TGTGCCAGCAGATCAGGGTTGAGCACTGAAGCTTTCTTT. It translates to CASRSGLSTEAFF. The chain joins TRBV25-1 to TRBJ1-1; a weak D match, TRBD1 (5 bases). V lost 6 bases and J 4 bases, leaving 12 bases between the germline ends. Per the germline V gene, CDR1 is MGHDK and CDR2 is SYGVNS. The CDR3 length is 13 residues.

V and J are TRBV27 and TRBJ2-2, with 10 bases matching TRBD2. The CDR3 covers 17 residues. Germline CDR1 reads MNHEY; CDR2 reads SMNVEV (reference sequence). J gave up 8 bases and V 6 bases, and 15 bases lay outside the gene matches. This CDR3 is CASRTESSGSLGGELFF. CDR3 coding DNA: TGTGCCAGCAGAACTGAGTCTAGCGGGAGTTTGGGAGGGGAGCTGTTTTTT.

The chain has TRBV7-2 and TRBJ1-4; D not certain. V was shortened by 3 bases and J by 5 bases, with 7 bases between the two germline ends. Germline CDR1 reads SGHTA; CDR2 reads FQGNSA. This CDR3 region has 13 residues. In DNA form, the CDR3 reads TGTGCCAGCAGCTTCTCGGGAAATGAAAAACTGTTTTTT. Its protein is CASSFSGNEKLFF.

This clone was seen only once. V gene TRBV2 combines with J gene TRBJ1-2; D uncertain. V lost 2 bases and J 8 bases, leaving 15 bases between the germline ends. The CDR3 extends over 14 amino acids. Per germline, CDR1 SNHLY and CDR2 FYNNEI. The CDR3 protein is CASSEFGIRIGYTF. The CDR3 bases are TGTGCCAGCAGTGAATTCGGAATTCGGATCGGCTACACCTTC.

The chain is built from TRBV28 and TRBJ1-1; D gene ambiguous. Germline V gene sequence: CDR1 MDHEN, CDR2 SYDVKM. The CDR3 is 15 residues long. V shed 5 bases and J shed 4 bases, with 17 bases lying between them. The CDR3 coding sequence is TGTGCCAGCAGTCCCCTCGAGGGTCTGGGCACTGAAGCTTTCTTT. Protein product: CASSPLEGLGTEAFF.

The V gene is TRBV5-4, the J gene TRBJ2-1; 10 positions match TRBD2. The V and J ends lost 0 bases and 8 bases, in that order; junction bases with no gene match: 5. Germline V gene data show CDR1 as SGHNT and CDR2 as YYREEE (reference sequence). This CDR3 comprises 15 residues. CDR3 nucleotides: TGTGCCAGCAGCTTGGTGGCTAGCGGGAGACATGAGCAGTTCTTC. Protein sequence: CASSLVASGRHEQFF.

The chain couples TRBV11-3 to TRBJ2-3; weak D call: TRBD2 (6 bases). This CDR3 spans 14 amino acids. The V end lost 4 bases, the J end lost 1 base, and 9 bases lay between the germline ends. Germline CDR1 reads SGHNT; CDR2 reads YENEEA. CDR3 loop: CASSYGLRTDTQYF. The CDR3 coding sequence is TGTGCCAGCAGCTACGGACTACGCACAGATACGCAGTATTTT.

V is TRBV28 and J is TRBJ2-1, with D unclear. CDR1 and CDR2 from the germline V gene are MDHEN and SYDVKM. The CDR3 is 12 amino acids. Trimming cost V 4 bases and J 12 bases, with 13 bases left between them. The CDR3 DNA is TGTGCCAGCAGTTCCCCGACTCTTGGGCAGTTCTTC. Translated, it gives CASSSPTLGQFF.

This clone was detected only once. The gene calls are TRBV5-4 and TRBJ2-5, with 7 bases fitting TRBD2. The CDR3 spans 14 residues. V lost 3 bases, J lost 1 base, and 3 bases stayed unmatched. Looked up from germline, CDR1 is SGHNT and CDR2 is YYREEE (reference sequence). CDR3 protein: CASSSRTSQETQYF. DNA of the CDR3: TGTGCCAGCAGCTCCCGGACTAGCCAAGAGACCCAGTACTTC. Using reference TRBV5-4 and TRBJ2-5 for the parts outside the CDR3, the full variable domain is ETGVTQSPTHLIKTRGQQVTLRCSSQSGHNTVSWYQQALGQGPQFIFQYYREEENGRGNFPPRFSGLQFPNYSSELNVNALELDDSALYLCASSSRTSQETQYFGPGTRLLVL.

This clone came up a few times. The gene calls are TRBV29-1 and TRBJ2-3; D is perhaps TRBD2 (7 bases). Germline CDR1 reads SQVTM; CDR2 reads ANQGSEA. There are 14 residues in the CDR3. V shed 5 bases and J shed 6 bases, with 18 bases lying between them. Here the CDR3 reads CSVWGGPGTDTQYF. The CDR3 bases are TGCAGCGTTTGGGGGGGGCCAGGGACCGATACGCAGTATTTT.

The V and J genes are TRBV7-2 and TRBJ2-1, with 10 nucleotides matching TRBD2. Trimming took 5 bases from V and 4 from J; bases not matched to a gene: 5. Germline CDR1 SGHTA, CDR2 FQGNSA. The CDR3 consists of 15 residues. CDR3 in DNA: TGTGCCAGCAGCACCGGGACTAGCGCATACAATGAGCAGTTCTTC. This codes for CASSTGTSAYNEQFF.

This clone was seen only a few times. This chain links TRBV5-1 with TRBJ1-1, with unresolved D. Trimming removed 4 bases at V and 0 bases at J, with 10 bases between. The V gene's germline CDR1 is SGHRS and CDR2 YFSETQ. This CDR3 has 14 residues. The CDR3 DNA is TGCGCCAGCAGCCCCAATACTATGAACACTGAAGCTTTCTTT. It yields the protein CASSPNTMNTEAFF. Filled out from reference TRBV5-1 and TRBJ1-1, the complete variable domain reads KAGVTQTPRYLIKTRGQQVTLSCSPISGHRSVSWYQQTPGQGLQFLFEYFSETQRNKGNFPGRFSGRQFSNSRSEMNVSTLELGDSALYLCASSPNTMNTEAFFGQGTRLTVV.

This chain uses TRBV9 with TRBJ2-3, with TRBD1 matching 9 bases. J lost 2 bases, V lost 4 bases, and 5 bases had no gene match. This CDR3 contains 15 residues. Germline loops: CDR1 SGDLS, CDR2 YYNGEE. The CDR3 DNA reads as TGTGCCAGCAGCAACCGGGACAGGGCCACAGATACGCAGTATTTT. Residues: CASSNRDRATDTQYF.

This chain connects TRBV4-1 to TRBJ2-5; TRBD1 aligns across 9 bases. CDR1 is MGHRA, CDR2 YSYEKL, per germline. With 1 base clipped from V and 5 bases from J, the junction kept 8 bases outside the gene matches. This CDR3 comprises 16 residues. The CDR3 sequence is CASSQGETGGWETQYF. CDR3 in DNA: TGCGCCAGCAGCCAAGGGGAAACAGGGGGCTGGGAGACCCAGTACTTC.

V is TRBV6-7 and J is TRBJ2-7; D could derive from TRBD1 or TRBD2 (6 bases each). TRBV6-7 is labeled an ORF, and its function is uncertain. V gave up 0 bases and J gave up 5 bases, with 17 bases separating them. The CDR3 has 16 residues. Written as DNA, the CDR3 is TGTGCCAGCAGTTACTCAGGGGGGCGGGCCTCTCACGAGCAGTACTTC. Amino acid sequence: CASSYSGGRASHEQYF.

This clone was seen only a few times. V is TRBV27 and J is TRBJ1-1; 7 bases fit TRBD1. Trimming removed 3 bases from V and 4 bases from J; junction bases left unmatched: 8. The CDR3 consists of 15 residues. Germline V gene data show CDR1 as MNHEY and CDR2 as SMNVEV (reference sequence). The chain's CDR3 is CASSFRTGLGTEAFF. CDR3 nucleotides: TGTGCCAGCAGTTTTCGGACAGGTCTTGGCACTGAAGCTTTCTTT.

The J gene is TRBJ2-1, the V gene TRBV10-3; 8 positions match TRBD2. Looked up from germline, CDR1 is ENHRY and CDR2 is SYGVKD. The V and J ends lost 0 bases and 2 bases, in that order; junction bases with no gene match: 3. This CDR3 region has 16 residues. The CDR3 spells CAISESAGRAYNEQFF. CDR3 DNA sequence: TGTGCCATCAGTGAGTCGGCCGGGAGGGCCTACAATGAGCAGTTCTTC.

V is TRBV7-2 and J is TRBJ2-1; a weak D match, TRBD1 (5 bases). The CDR3 totals 14 residues. Trimming removed 0 bases from V and 8 bases from J, with 11 bases in between. The germline V gene has CDR1 SGHTA and CDR2 FQGNSA. The CDR3 is CASSLASTGHEQFF. CDR3 bases: TGTGCCAGCAGCTTAGCCTCTACAGGACATGAGCAGTTCTTC.

To note about this clone: The junction departs from germline at one end; a sequencing error may be responsible. The chain couples TRBV5-4 to TRBJ2-6, with D possibly being TRBD1 (6 bases). The CDR3 loop spans 16 amino acids. Germline V gene data show CDR1 as SGHNT and CDR2 as YYREEE (reference sequence). CDR3 DNA sequence: TGTGCCAGCAGCTCCGGGACATTCTCTAGGGCCAACGTCCTGACTTTC. This gives the protein CASSSGTFSRANVLTF.

The sample holds one count of this clone. V gene TRBV7-2 combines with J gene TRBJ1-1; TRBD1 might be the D (5 bases). Germline V lookup: CDR1 SGHTA, CDR2 FQGNSA. The CDR3 is 17 amino acids. Trimming left V 1 base short and J 4 bases short, with 19 bases between. Here the CDR3 DNA reads TGTGCCAGCAGCTTAGAACCCCAGGGAGGAAGTGGCACTGAAGCTTTCTTT. Amino acid sequence: CASSLEPQGGSGTEAFF.

The gene calls are TRBV2 and TRBJ2-5; D is possibly TRBD1 or TRBD2 (7 bases each). Germline lookup yields CDR1 SNHLY and CDR2 FYNNEI. V was cut by 8 bases and J by 4 bases, with 20 bases left in between. This CDR3 has 15 residues. CDR3 protein: CASAGTVGEGETQYF. In DNA form, the CDR3 reads TGTGCCAGCGCCGGGACAGTGGGGGAGGGAGAGACCCAGTACTTC.

The chain links TRBV5-1 to TRBJ2-7; perhaps TRBD2 as D (6 bases). V was clipped by 4 bases and J by 3 bases, with 11 bases between them. Germline values: CDR1 SGHRS, CDR2 YFSETQ. The CDR3 is 13 residues long. The CDR3 DNA reads as TGCGCCAGCAGCCCTACAGCGGGCTACGAGCAGTACTTC. This translates into CASSPTAGYEQYF.

The rearrangement uses TRBV13 and TRBJ2-5; TRBD1 is a possible D gene (5 bases). V was clipped by 5 bases and J by 3 bases, with 16 bases between them. Germline-derived CDR1 and CDR2 are PRHDT and FYEKMQ (reference sequence). The CDR3 consists of 15 residues. The CDR3 loop is CASSLPPGNEETQYF. In DNA, the CDR3 is TGTGCCAGCAGCCTTCCGCCAGGGAATGAAGAGACCCAGTACTTC.

The rearrangement uses TRBV6-6 and TRBJ2-7; 10 bases are shared with TRBD2. The V gene's germline CDR1 is MNHNY and CDR2 SVGAGI (reference sequence). The CDR3 consists of 14 residues. J lost 5 bases, V lost 6 bases, and 7 bases had no gene match. CDR3 coding DNA: TGTGCCAGCAGCCCCTCTAGCGGGGGAAACGAGCAGTACTTC. It specifies CASSPSSGGNEQYF.

The chain employs TRBV6-1 and TRBJ2-5, with D unclear. This CDR3 is built from 15 residues. CDR1 and CDR2 from the germline V gene are MNHNS and SASEGT. V gave up 6 bases and J gave up 1 base, with 15 bases separating them. In nucleotides, the CDR3 is TGTGCCAGCAGACCTTCCTGGGCCCCCCAAGAGACCCAGTACTTC. As protein: CASRPSWAPQETQYF.